A single sample is the source of the 18 T cell receptor beta chains below, sequenced in a study of Tregs in tolerant kidney transplant recipients. TCRdb's table, derived via immunoSEQ multiplex PCR, lists solely in-frame clones and lacks some. The sample gives over 55,000 clones, around 88% of which show up once; approximately 4.7% is in the top ten. The sequenced sample was CD4+ T cells from blood. The receptors shown here come from a human donor in good health.

The chain recombines TRBV18 with TRBJ2-1; 10 bases are a match to TRBD1. The junction had 6 bases not matched to a gene; V was cut back by 2 bases and J by 8 bases. The CDR3 has 15 amino acids. CDR1 and CDR2 from the germline V gene are KGHSH and LQKENI. The CDR3 reads CASSPGTGVRYEQFF. DNA of the CDR3: TGTGCCAGCTCACCAGGGACAGGGGTTCGGTATGAGCAGTTCTTC.

The genes are TRBV29-1 and TRBJ1-2; D remains ambiguous. V lost 1 base and J 2 bases, leaving 17 bases between the germline ends. CDR1 SQVTM and CDR2 ANQGSEA come from the germline V gene. The CDR3 runs 16 residues. The DNA of the CDR3 is TGCAGCGTTGAAGTGACCCGGGAAGAATGGAACTATGGCTACACCTTC. It codes for CSVEVTREEWNYGYTF.

The V gene is TRBV19, the J gene TRBJ2-3; D uncertain. This CDR3 is built from 15 residues. In germline, CDR1 is LNHDA, CDR2 SQIVND (reference sequence). V was trimmed by 4 bases and J by 4 bases, leaving 15 bases between them. The CDR3 spells CASSSGGHGADTQYF. The CDR3, as DNA: TGTGCCAGTAGTAGTGGCGGCCATGGGGCAGATACGCAGTATTTT. Looking up the rest from reference TRBV19 and TRBJ2-3 gives the full variable domain: DGGITQSPKYLFRKEGQNVTLSCEQNLNHDAMYWYRQDPGQGLRLIYYSQIVNDFQKGDIAEGYSVSREKKESFPLTVTSAQKNPTAFYLCASSSGGHGADTQYFGPGTRLTVL.

The chain combines TRBV11-3 with TRBJ1-1; D might be TRBD1 (5 bases). CDR1 SGHNT and CDR2 YENEEA come from the germline V gene. Trimming shortened V by 5 bases and J by 6 bases, and 16 bases separated the two germline ends. The length of the CDR3 is 14 residues. The chain's CDR3 is CASSPRGGVPEAFF. CDR3 nucleotide sequence: TGTGCCAGCAGCCCACGAGGAGGGGTCCCTGAAGCTTTCTTT.

This sequence joins TRBV13 and TRBJ2-7; D call uncertain. CDR3 length: 13 residues. The germline gives CDR1 PRHDT, CDR2 FYEKMQ (reference sequence). V lost 5 bases and J 2 bases, leaving 10 bases between the germline ends. In DNA, the CDR3 is TGTGCCAGCAGCCATGTCGATCCCTACGAGCAGTACTTC. Amino acids: CASSHVDPYEQYF.

The chain uses TRBV6-1 and TRBJ2-5; 12 nucleotides match TRBD1. Losses at the gene ends were 3 bases for V and 0 bases for J; bases not matched to a gene: 8. The V gene's germline CDR1 is MNHNS and CDR2 SASEGT. The CDR3 sequence is 18 residues long. This CDR3 is CASSEGTGGAGYQETQYF. DNA for the CDR3: TGTGCCAGCAGTGAGGGGACAGGGGGCGCGGGGTACCAAGAGACCCAGTACTTC.

The rearrangement joins TRBV2 to TRBJ2-7; D remains ambiguous. Germline V CDR1 and CDR2: SNHLY, FYNNEI. Trimming took 7 bases from V and 5 from J, leaving 9 bases between them. The CDR3 contains 11 residues. CDR3: CASNRHHEQYF. Here the CDR3 DNA reads TGTGCCAGCAATAGACACCACGAGCAGTACTTC.

The chain carries TRBV7-6 and TRBJ2-2; D might be TRBD1 or TRBD2, each matching 6 bases. Germline lookup yields CDR1 SGHVS and CDR2 FNYEAQ. With 5 bases removed from V and 0 bases from J, the gap between germline ends came to 13 bases. The CDR3 is 16 amino acids. The CDR3 coding sequence is TGTGCCAGCAGCATACAGGGAGGTTCGAACACCGGGGAGCTGTTTTTT. Its translation: CASSIQGGSNTGELFF.

The chain has TRBV4-3 and TRBJ1-4, with unresolved D. This CDR3 has 14 amino acids. Germline V gives CDR1 LGHNA, CDR2 YSLEER. Trimming took 4 bases from V and 8 from J, leaving 14 bases between them. The CDR3 sequence: CASSPTGPLEKLFF. The CDR3 nucleotides are TGCGCCAGCAGCCCGACCGGGCCCCTAGAAAAACTGTTTTTT.

The chain has TRBV12-5 and TRBJ2-5; 12 nucleotides match TRBD1. From germline, CDR1 is LGHNT and CDR2 FRNRAP. V shed 4 bases and J 4 bases; nucleotides not matched to a gene: 7. The CDR3 loop spans 16 amino acids. The CDR3 reads CASGSSSGQGAETQYF. The CDR3 bases are TGTGCTAGTGGTTCCTCGTCGGGACAGGGGGCAGAGACCCAGTACTTC.

This clone was seen only a few times. The rearrangement joins TRBV30 to TRBJ1-1, with D unresolved. There are 13 residues in the CDR3. Between the trimmed V and J ends, which lost 3 bases and 0 bases, there was a span of 8 bases. Germline CDR1 GTSNPN, CDR2 SVGIG (reference sequence). The CDR3 region has the DNA TGTGCCTGGAGGGTCGGGATGAACACTGAAGCTTTCTTT. It specifies CAWRVGMNTEAFF.

V and J are TRBV6-6 and TRBJ1-1; 9 bases are a match to TRBD1. Germline lookup yields CDR1 MNHNY and CDR2 SVGAGI (reference sequence). The V and J ends lost 0 bases and 4 bases, in that order; junction bases with no gene match: 6. The CDR3 is 16 residues long. In DNA form, the CDR3 reads TGTGCCAGCAGTTACTCGGGGACAGGGTTGTCCACTGAAGCTTTCTTT. Its protein is CASSYSGTGLSTEAFF.

This clone was found once. The chain is built from TRBV10-3 and TRBJ2-7; 14 bases line up with TRBD2. The CDR3 loop spans 15 amino acids. CDR1 is ENHRY and CDR2 is SYGVKD in the germline V gene. Trimming cost V 6 bases and J 2 bases; bases outside gene matches: 3. The CDR3 reads CAIRPGLAGAYEQYF. The DNA of the CDR3 is TGTGCCATCAGGCCGGGACTAGCGGGAGCCTACGAGCAGTACTTC.

The V and J genes are TRBV10-3 and TRBJ1-2; a weak D match, TRBD1 (5 bases). Germline V gene sequence: CDR1 ENHRY, CDR2 SYGVKD. The CDR3 contains 14 residues. V was cut by 7 bases and J by 4 bases, with 16 bases left in between. The CDR3 sequence is CAIMGVGEVYGYTF. CDR3 DNA sequence: TGTGCCATCATGGGGGTTGGGGAAGTCTATGGCTACACCTTC.

In this sample, this clone turned up many times. This sequence joins TRBV7-9 and TRBJ2-5; tentatively, D is TRBD2 (6 bases). CDR3 length: 14 residues. Germline V gives CDR1 SEHNR, CDR2 FQNEAQ (reference sequence). The germline V and J ends were trimmed by 5 bases and 2 bases, with 12 bases remaining between them. DNA of the CDR3: TGTGCCAGCAGCCTCGGGACTTCTCAAGAGACCCAGTACTTC. Translating it yields CASSLGTSQETQYF. Full variable domain (missing parts from reference TRBV7-9 and TRBJ2-5): DTGVSQNPRHKITKRGQNVTFRCDPISEHNRLYWYRQTLGQGPEFLTYFQNEAQLEKSRLLSDRFSAERPKGSFSTLEIQRTEQGDSAMYLCASSLGTSQETQYFGPGTRLLVL.

This chain links TRBV29-1 with TRBJ1-4, with TRBD1 as a possible D gene (6 bases). Trimming cost V 5 bases and J 5 bases, with 18 bases left between them. Germline assignment: CDR1 SQVTM and CDR2 ANQGSEA. The CDR3 contains 15 residues. Here the CDR3 DNA reads TGCAGCGTTAAGGCCGTCGGGGGGCCCAATGAAAAACTGTTTTTT. It yields the protein CSVKAVGGPNEKLFF.

V usage is TRBV19 and J usage is TRBJ1-1; TRBD1 matches 7 bases. V was pared by 7 bases and J by 2 bases, with 4 bases of the junction left unmatched. In germline, CDR1 is LNHDA, CDR2 SQIVND (reference sequence). The CDR3 is 13 amino acids. This chain's CDR3 is CASIRQGNTEAFF. The DNA of the CDR3 is TGTGCCAGTATAAGACAGGGTAACACTGAAGCTTTCTTT. Complete variable domain (other parts from reference TRBV19 and TRBJ1-1): DGGITQSPKYLFRKEGQNVTLSCEQNLNHDAMYWYRQDPGQGLRLIYYSQIVNDFQKGDIAEGYSVSREKKESFPLTVTSAQKNPTAFYLCASIRQGNTEAFFGQGTRLTVV.

The V call is TRBV5-4, the J call TRBJ2-3; 11 nucleotides align to TRBD2. The V segment lost 4 bases and the J segment 6 bases; nucleotides outside the gene matches: 4. The length of the CDR3 is 14 residues. Per the germline V gene, CDR1 is SGHNT and CDR2 is YYREEE (reference sequence). CDR3 nucleotide sequence: TGTGCCAGCAGCCCACTAGCGGGAGAGGATACGCAGTATTTT. It is translated as CASSPLAGEDTQYF.